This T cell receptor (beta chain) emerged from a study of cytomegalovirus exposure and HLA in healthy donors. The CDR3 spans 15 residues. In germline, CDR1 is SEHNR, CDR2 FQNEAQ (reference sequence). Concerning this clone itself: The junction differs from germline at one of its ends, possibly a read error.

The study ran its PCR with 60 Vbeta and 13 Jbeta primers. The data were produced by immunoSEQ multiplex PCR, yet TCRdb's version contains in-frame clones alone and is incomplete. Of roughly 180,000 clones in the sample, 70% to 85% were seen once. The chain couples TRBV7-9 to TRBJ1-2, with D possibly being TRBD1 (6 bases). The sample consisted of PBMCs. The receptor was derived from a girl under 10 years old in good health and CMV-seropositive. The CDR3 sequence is CSSSLEARGYYGYTF. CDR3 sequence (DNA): TGTTCCAGCAGCTTAGAGGCCAGGGGCTACTATGGCTACACCTTC.